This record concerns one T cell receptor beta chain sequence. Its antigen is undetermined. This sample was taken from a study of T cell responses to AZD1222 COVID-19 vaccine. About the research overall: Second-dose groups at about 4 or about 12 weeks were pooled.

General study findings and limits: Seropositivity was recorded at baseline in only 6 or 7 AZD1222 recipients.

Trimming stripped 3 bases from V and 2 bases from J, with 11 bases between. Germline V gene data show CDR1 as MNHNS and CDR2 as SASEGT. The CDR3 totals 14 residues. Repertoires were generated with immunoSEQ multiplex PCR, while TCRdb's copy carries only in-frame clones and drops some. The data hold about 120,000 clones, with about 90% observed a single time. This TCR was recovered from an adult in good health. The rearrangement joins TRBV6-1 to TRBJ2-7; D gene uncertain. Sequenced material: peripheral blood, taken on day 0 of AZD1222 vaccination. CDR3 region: CASSDAPSPYEQYF. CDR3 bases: TGTGCCAGCAGTGATGCCCCGTCGCCCTACGAGCAGTACTTC.